A selection of T cell receptor beta chains follows, all from one sample in a study of blood T cells in healthy people across ages. TCRdb reprocessed the 5' RACE reads with MiXCR, giving one entry per CDR3 protein. The data show around 790,000 distinct CDR3 sequences, with 44% seen just once and around 21% held by the top ten. The sequenced sample was blood. These receptors were collected from a man aged 55 to 69 in good health. The CDR3 runs from the conserved cysteine through the conserved F or W. A D gene is named only where the DNA matches it firmly.

j_call | v_call | d_call | cdr3_aa
. | TRBV6-6 | TRBD1 | CANSPQGAETQYF
TRBJ2-5 | TRBV9 | TRBD2 | CASQGGGSQETQYF
TRBJ1-5 | TRBV12-3/TRBV12-4 | TRBD1 | CASSLEQGSNQPQHF
TRBJ2-7 | TRBV2 | . | CASSEPTAAREQYF
TRBJ2-3 | TRBV20-1 | . | CSAAGAETDSTLVTDTQYF
TRBJ2-5 | TRBV6-2/TRBV6-3 | . | CASSSQGAQETQYF
TRBJ2-5 | TRBV3-1 | . | CASSQEVGVTWETQYF
TRBJ1-5 | TRBV20-1 | . | CSVRVSSGGSNQPQHF
TRBJ2-1 | TRBV5-1 | . | CASSLGMTVANEQFF
TRBJ2-7 | TRBV20-1 | . | CSASLERSGEQYF
TRBJ1-4 | TRBV6-5 | TRBD1 | CASSYVAGGEKLFF
TRBJ2-2 | TRBV12-3/TRBV12-4 | TRBD2 | CASSLRTSGGSNTGELFF
TRBJ2-7 | TRBV13 | . | CASSPPRNSYEQYF
TRBJ2-7 | TRBV3-1 | . | CASSQDVGQREQYF
TRBJ1-1 | TRBV2 | TRBD1 | CASSPDRGGTNTEAFF
TRBJ2-6 | TRBV11-3 | . | CASSEGSGNVLTF
TRBJ2-3 | TRBV6-1 | TRBD1 | CASSLGQRVTDTQYF
TRBJ2-5 | TRBV3-1 | . | CASSSGGLYQETQYF
TRBJ2-7 | TRBV6-2/TRBV6-3 | . | CASSYSELVYEQYF
TRBJ2-7 | TRBV7-2 | TRBD1 | CASSFPDRGHYEQYF
TRBJ2-7 | TRBV6-1 | TRBD1 | CASSGDRDRGSYEQYF
TRBJ2-5 | TRBV7-9 | . | CASSPSLSRETQYF
TRBJ1-5 | TRBV7-2 | TRBD1 | CASSSRPGQGSNQPQHF
TRBJ2-7 | TRBV28 | TRBD1 | CASSKENRGNYEQYF